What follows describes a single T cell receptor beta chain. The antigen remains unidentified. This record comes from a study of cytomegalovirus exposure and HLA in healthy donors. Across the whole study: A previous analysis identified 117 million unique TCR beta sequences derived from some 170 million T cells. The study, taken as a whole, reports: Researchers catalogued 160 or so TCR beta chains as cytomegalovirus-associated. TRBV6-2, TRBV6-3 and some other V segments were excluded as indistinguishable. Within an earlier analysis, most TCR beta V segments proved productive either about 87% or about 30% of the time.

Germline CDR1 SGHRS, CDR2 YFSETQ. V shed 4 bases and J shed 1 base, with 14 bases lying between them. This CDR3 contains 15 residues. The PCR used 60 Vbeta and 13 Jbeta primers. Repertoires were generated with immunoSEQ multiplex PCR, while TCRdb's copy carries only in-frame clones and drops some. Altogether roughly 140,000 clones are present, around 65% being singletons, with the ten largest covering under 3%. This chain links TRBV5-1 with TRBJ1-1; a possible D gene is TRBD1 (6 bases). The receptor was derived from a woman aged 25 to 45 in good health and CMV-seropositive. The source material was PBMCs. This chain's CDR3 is CASSRWTEPNTEAFF. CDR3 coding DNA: TGCGCCAGCAGCAGATGGACAGAACCGAACACTGAAGCTTTCTTT. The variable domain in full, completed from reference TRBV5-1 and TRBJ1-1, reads KAGVTQTPRYLIKTRGQQVTLSCSPISGHRSVSWYQQTPGQGLQFLFEYFSETQRNKGNFPGRFSGRQFSNSRSEMNVSTLELGDSALYLCASSRWTEPNTEAFFGQGTRLTVV.